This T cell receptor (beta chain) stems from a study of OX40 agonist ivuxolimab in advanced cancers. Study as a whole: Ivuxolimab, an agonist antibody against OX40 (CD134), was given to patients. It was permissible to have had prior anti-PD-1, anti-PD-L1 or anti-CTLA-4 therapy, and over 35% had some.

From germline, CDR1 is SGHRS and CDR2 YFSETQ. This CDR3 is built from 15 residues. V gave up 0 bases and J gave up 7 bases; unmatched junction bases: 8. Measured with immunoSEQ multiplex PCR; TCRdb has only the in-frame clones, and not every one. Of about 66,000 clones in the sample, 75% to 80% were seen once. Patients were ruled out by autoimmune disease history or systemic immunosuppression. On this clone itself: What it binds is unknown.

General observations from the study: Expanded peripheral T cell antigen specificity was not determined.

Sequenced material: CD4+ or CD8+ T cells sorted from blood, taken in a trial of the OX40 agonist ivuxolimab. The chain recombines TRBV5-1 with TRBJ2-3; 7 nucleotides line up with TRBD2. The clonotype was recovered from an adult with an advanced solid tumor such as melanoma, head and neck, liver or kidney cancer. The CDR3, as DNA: TGCGCCAGCAGCTTGGCGGGGGGATTTGAATATACGCAGTATTTT. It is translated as CASSLAGGFEYTQYF.